This T cell receptor (beta chain) appears in the sequencing data of a study of T cell repertoires in cytomegalovirus infection (dated 2019 in TCRdb). Looking at the study overall: Because public TCR beta signatures pointed to carriage of CMV infection together with the matching HLA type, the HLA type of each donor mattered for the analysis. The full study reports these points: In both this cohort and an independent cohort of some 370 donors, the cumulative frequency of public TCR beta family members distinguished carriers of CMV infection plus the relevant HLA type. The ex vivo response was dominated by HLA-C-restricted CMV-specific TCR beta clonotypes, and the single most frequent clonotype in two of eight donors was supplied by these HLA-C-restricted clonotypes.

This clonotype showed up just a few times. Its antigen is still unknown. Base-call qualities are not available, and no considerably larger clone is one nucleotide away. The reads were generated on an Illumina HiSeq 1500. TCRdb's own reprocessing of the public reads used fastp at Q25 and MiXCR and kept productive beta chains. A single entry per CDR3 protein holds the most common genes and DNA from its merged rows. For this sample the table gives 310,000 or so distinct CDR3 sequences, of which about a tenth were detected only once. Together, the top ten hold 2% to 3% of the sample. CDR1 and CDR2 (KGHSY, FQNENV) derive from the germline V gene. The germline V and J ends show losses of 4 bases and 5 bases respectively, and no gene match explains 15 bases of the junction. From its cysteine to its phenylalanine, the CDR3 spans 17 amino acids. Of the read, only the CDR3 DNA is kept; its 51 bases are in frame from base 1.

The clonotype comes from a human donor in good health (CMV status not recorded). Some clones in this sample may be carry-over from other donors' samples. The rearrangement joined TRBV16 to TRBJ1-1; 8 bases in the junction line up with TRBD1. The specimen sequenced was PBMCs. The CDR3 region has the sequence CASSPSDRGKSRTEAFF. Read as DNA, the sequence is TGTGCCAGCAGCCCTTCCGACAGGGGTAAGTCTCGGACTGAAGCTTTCTTT.